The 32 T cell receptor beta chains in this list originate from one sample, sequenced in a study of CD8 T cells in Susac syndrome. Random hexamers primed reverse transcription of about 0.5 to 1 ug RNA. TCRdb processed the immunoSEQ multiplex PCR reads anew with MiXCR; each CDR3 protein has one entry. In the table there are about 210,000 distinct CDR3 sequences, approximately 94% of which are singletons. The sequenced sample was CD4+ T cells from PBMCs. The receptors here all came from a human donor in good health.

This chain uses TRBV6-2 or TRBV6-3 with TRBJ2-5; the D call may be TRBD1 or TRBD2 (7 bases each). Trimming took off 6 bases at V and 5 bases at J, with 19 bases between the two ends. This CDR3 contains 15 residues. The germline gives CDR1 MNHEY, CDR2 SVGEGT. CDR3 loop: CASSTGRGLRETQYF. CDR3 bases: TGTGCCAGCAGCACGGGGAGGGGGCTGAGGGAGACCCAGTACTTC.

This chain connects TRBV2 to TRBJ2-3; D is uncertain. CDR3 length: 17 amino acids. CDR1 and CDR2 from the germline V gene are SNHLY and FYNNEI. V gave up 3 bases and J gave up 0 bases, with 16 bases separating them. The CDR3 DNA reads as TGTGCCAGCAGTGATCCAACCACATTTTCTAGCACAGATACGCAGTATTTT. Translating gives CASSDPTTFSSTDTQYF. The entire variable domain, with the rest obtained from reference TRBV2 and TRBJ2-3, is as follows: EPEVTQTPSHQVTQMGQEVILRCVPISNHLYFYWYRQILGQKVEFLVSFYNNEISEKSEIFDDQFSVERPDGSNFTLKIRSTKLEDSAMYFCASSDPTTFSSTDTQYFGPGTRLTVL.

Here the CDR3 reads CSVGRGAGQPQHF. CDR3 bases: TGCAGCGTGGGGCGAGGGGCGGGACAGCCCCAGCATTTT. This chain uses TRBV29-1 with TRBJ1-5, with D possibly TRBD1 on 5 matching bases. V was pared by 6 bases and J by 7 bases, with 16 bases between. This CDR3 is built from 13 residues. In germline, CDR1 is SQVTM, CDR2 ANQGSEA.

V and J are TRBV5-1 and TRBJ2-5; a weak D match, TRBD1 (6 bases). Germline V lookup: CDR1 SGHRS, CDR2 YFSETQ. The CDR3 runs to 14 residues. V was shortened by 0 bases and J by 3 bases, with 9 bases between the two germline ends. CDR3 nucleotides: TGCGCCAGCAGCTTGGCCCAGGGGAAAGAGACCCAGTACTTC. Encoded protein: CASSLAQGKETQYF.

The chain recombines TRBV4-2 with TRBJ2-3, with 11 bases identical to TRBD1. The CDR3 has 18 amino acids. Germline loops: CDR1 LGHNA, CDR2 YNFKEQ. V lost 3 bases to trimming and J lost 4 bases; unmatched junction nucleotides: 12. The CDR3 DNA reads TGTGCCAGCAGCCAGTGGATCCCGGGACAGGGGGTCGCAGATACGCAGTATTTT. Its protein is CASSQWIPGQGVADTQYF.

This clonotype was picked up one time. The chain's CDR3 is CASSQAGTRRGRGGYTF. CDR3 nucleotides: TGTGCCAGCAGCCAAGCCGGAACGAGAAGGGGGCGAGGAGGCTACACCTTC. The chain carries TRBV3-1 and TRBJ1-2; 7 positions match TRBD1. The length of the CDR3 is 17 residues. With 1 base clipped from V and 8 bases from J, the junction kept 16 bases outside the gene matches. The germline CDR1 and CDR2 sequences are LGHDT and YNNKEL (reference sequence). Filled out from reference TRBV3-1 and TRBJ1-2, the complete variable domain reads DTAVSQTPKYLVTQMGNDKSIKCEQNLGHDTMYWYKQDSKKFLKIMFSYNNKELIINETVPNRFSPKSPDKAHLNLHINSLELGDSAVYFCASSQAGTRRGRGGYTFGSGTRLTVV.

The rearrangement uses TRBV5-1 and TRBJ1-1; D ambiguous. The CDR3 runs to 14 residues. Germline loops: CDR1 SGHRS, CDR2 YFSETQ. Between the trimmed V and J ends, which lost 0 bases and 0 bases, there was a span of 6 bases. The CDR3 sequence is CASSLAAVNTEAFF. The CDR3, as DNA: TGCGCCAGCAGCTTGGCAGCAGTGAACACTGAAGCTTTCTTT.

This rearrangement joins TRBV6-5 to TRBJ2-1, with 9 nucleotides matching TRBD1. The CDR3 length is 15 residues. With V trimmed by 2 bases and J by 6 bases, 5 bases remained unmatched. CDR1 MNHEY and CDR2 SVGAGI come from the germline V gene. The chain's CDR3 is CASSYGTGYSNEQFF. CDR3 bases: TGTGCCAGCAGTTACGGGACAGGGTACTCCAATGAGCAGTTCTTC.

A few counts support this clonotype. Written as DNA, the CDR3 is TGTGCCAGCAGCTTGGAACTAGCGGGGGGAGAGACCCAGTACTTC. It is translated as CASSLELAGGETQYF. V usage is TRBV5-4 and J usage is TRBJ2-5; 12 bases agree with TRBD2. The CDR3 loop spans 15 amino acids. Germline V gene data show CDR1 as SGHNT and CDR2 as YYREEE (reference sequence). V shed 0 bases and J 4 bases; nucleotides not matched to a gene: 1. Variable domain in full (rest from reference TRBV5-4 and TRBJ2-5): ETGVTQSPTHLIKTRGQQVTLRCSSQSGHNTVSWYQQALGQGPQFIFQYYREEENGRGNFPPRFSGLQFPNYSSELNVNALELDDSALYLCASSLELAGGETQYFGPGTRLLVL.

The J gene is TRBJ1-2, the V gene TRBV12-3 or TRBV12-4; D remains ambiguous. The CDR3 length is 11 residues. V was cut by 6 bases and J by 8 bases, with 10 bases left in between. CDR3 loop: CASRAKGGYTF. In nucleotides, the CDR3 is TGTGCCAGCAGGGCTAAGGGAGGCTACACCTTC.

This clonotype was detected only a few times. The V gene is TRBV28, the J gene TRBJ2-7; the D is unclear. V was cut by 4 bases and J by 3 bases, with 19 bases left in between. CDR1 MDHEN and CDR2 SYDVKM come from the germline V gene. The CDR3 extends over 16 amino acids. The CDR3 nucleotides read TGTGCCAGCAGTTCCGCACCCTTTAGTCGCCTCTACGAGCAGTACGTC. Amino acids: CASSSAPFSRLYEQYV.

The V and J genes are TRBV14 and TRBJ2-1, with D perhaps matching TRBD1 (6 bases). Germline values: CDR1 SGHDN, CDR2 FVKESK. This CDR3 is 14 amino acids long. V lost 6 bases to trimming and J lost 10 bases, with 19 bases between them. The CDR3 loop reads CASSVTGPVGEQFF. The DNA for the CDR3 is TGTGCCAGCAGTGTTACAGGGCCGGTTGGCGAGCAGTTCTTC.

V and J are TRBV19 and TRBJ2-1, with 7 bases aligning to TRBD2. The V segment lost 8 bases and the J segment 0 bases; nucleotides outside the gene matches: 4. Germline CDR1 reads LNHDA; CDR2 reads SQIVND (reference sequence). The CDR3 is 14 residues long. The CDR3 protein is CASGGVLSYNEQFF. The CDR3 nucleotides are TGTGCCAGTGGGGGGGTTCTCTCCTACAATGAGCAGTTCTTC.

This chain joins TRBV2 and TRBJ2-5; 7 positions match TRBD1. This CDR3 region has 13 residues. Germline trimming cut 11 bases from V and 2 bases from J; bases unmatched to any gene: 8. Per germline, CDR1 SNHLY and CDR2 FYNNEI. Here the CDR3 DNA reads TGTGCCGGCCGGACAGGACAACAAGAGACCCAGTACTTC. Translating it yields CAGRTGQQETQYF.

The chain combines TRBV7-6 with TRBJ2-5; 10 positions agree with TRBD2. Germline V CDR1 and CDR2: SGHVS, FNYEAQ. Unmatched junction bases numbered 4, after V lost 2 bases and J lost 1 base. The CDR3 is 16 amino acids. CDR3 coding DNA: TGTGCCAGCAGCTTAAGGACTAGCGGAGGCCAAGAGACCCAGTACTTC. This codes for CASSLRTSGGQETQYF.

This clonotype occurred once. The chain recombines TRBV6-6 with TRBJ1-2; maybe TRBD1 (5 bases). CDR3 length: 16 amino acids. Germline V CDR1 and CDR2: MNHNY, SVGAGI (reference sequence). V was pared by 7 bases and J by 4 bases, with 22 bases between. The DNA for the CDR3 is TGTGCCAGCACTGAGACTTCGGGGGGACGTAGCTATGGCTACACCTTC. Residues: CASTETSGGRSYGYTF.

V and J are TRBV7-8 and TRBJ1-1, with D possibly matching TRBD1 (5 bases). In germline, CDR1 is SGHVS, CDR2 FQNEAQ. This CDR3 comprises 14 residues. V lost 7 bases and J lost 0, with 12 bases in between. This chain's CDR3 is CASTPQGVNTEAFF. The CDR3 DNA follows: TGTGCCAGCACCCCGCAGGGCGTGAACACTGAAGCTTTCTTT.

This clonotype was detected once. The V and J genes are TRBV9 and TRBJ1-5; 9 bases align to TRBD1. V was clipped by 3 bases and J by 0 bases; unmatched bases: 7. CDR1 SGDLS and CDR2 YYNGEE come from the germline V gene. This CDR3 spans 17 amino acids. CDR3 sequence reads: CASSGRQGEYSNQPQHF. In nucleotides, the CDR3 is TGTGCCAGCAGCGGGAGACAGGGGGAATATAGCAATCAGCCCCAGCATTTT.

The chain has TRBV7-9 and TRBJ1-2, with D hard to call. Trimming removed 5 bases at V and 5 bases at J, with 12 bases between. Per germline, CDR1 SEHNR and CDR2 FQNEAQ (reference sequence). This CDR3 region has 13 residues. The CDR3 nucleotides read TGTGCCAGCAGCAAAAACACGGATTATGGCTACACCTTC. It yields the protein CASSKNTDYGYTF.

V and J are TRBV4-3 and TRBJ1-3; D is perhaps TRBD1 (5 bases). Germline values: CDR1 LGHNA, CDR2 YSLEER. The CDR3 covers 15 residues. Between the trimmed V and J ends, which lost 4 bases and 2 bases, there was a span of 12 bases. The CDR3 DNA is TGCGCCAGCAGCCTTGAGTGGGACCCTGGAAACACCATATATTTT. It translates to CASSLEWDPGNTIYF.

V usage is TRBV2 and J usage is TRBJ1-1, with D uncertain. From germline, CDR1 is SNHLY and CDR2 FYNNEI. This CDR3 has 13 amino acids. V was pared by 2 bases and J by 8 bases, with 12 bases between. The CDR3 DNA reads TGTGCCAGCAGTGAATGGACGCAAGGAGAAGCTTTCTTT. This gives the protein CASSEWTQGEAFF.

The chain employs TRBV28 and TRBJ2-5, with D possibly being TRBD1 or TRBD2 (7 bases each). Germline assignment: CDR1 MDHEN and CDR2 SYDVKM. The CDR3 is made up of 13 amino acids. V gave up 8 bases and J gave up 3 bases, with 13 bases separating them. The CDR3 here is CASGSGGEETQYF. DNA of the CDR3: TGTGCCAGCGGCTCAGGGGGGGAAGAGACCCAGTACTTC.

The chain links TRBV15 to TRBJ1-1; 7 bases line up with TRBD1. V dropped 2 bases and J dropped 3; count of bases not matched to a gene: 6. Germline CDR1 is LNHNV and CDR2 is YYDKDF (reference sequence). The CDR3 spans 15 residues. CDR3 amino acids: CATSRFRGSDTEAFF. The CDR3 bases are TGTGCCACCAGCAGATTCAGGGGGAGCGACACTGAAGCTTTCTTT.

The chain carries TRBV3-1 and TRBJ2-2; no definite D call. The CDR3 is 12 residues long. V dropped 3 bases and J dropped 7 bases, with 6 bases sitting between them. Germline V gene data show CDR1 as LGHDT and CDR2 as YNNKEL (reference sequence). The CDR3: CASSHGFGELFF. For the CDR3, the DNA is TGTGCCAGCAGCCATGGATTCGGGGAGCTGTTTTTT.

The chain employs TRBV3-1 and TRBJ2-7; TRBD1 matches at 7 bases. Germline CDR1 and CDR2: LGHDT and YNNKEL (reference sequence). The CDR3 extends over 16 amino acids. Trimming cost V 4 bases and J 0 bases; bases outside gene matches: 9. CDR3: CASSRNRQGSSYEQYF. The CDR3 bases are TGTGCCAGCAGCCGGAACAGACAGGGAAGCTCCTACGAGCAGTACTTC.

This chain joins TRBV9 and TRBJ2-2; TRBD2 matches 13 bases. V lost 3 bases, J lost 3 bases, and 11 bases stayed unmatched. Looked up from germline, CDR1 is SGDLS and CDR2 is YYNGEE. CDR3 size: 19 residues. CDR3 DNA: TGTGCCAGCAGCGACACTCGGACTAGCGGGGGATGGGACACCGGGGAGCTGTTTTTT. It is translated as CASSDTRTSGGWDTGELFF.

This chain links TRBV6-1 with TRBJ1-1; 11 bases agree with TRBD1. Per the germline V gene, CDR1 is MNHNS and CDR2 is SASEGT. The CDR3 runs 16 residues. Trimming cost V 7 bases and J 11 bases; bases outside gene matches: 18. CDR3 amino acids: CASTPGTGGSSLEAFF. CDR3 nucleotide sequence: TGTGCCAGCACCCCGGGGACAGGGGGGAGCAGTCTCGAGGCTTTCTTT.

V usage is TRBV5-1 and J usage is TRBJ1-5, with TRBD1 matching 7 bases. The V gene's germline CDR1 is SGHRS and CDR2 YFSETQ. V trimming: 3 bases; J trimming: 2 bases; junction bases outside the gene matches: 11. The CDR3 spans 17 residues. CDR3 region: CASSSGQAGKGNQPQHF. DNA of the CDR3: TGCGCCAGCAGCTCCGGACAGGCCGGGAAGGGCAATCAGCCCCAGCATTTT.

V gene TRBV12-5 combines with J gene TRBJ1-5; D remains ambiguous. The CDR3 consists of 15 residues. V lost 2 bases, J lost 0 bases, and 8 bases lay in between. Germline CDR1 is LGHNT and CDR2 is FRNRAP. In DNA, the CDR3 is TGTGCTAGTGGTTTGACGGCAGGTAGCAATCAGCCCCAGCATTTT. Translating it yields CASGLTAGSNQPQHF.

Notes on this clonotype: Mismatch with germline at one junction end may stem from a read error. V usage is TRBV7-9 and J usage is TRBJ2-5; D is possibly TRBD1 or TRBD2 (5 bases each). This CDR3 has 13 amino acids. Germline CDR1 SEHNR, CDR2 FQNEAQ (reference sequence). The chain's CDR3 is CVSSLRGAETQYF. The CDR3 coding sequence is TGTGTCAGCAGCTTAAGAGGGGCGGAGACCCAGTACTTC.

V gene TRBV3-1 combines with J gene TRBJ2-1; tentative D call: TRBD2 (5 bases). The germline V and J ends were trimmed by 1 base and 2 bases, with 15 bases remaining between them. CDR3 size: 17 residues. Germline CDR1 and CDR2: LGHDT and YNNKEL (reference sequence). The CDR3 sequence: CASSQVVSRGPYNEQFF. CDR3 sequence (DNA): TGTGCCAGCAGCCAAGTGGTAAGCCGGGGTCCCTACAATGAGCAGTTCTTC.

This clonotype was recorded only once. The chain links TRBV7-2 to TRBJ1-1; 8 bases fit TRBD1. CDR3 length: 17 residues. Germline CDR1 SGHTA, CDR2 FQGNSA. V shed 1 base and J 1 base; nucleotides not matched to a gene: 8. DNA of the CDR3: TGTGCCAGCAGCTTAGTGGGCAGGGGGCGCGGGAACACTGAAGCTTTCTTT. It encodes CASSLVGRGRGNTEAFF.